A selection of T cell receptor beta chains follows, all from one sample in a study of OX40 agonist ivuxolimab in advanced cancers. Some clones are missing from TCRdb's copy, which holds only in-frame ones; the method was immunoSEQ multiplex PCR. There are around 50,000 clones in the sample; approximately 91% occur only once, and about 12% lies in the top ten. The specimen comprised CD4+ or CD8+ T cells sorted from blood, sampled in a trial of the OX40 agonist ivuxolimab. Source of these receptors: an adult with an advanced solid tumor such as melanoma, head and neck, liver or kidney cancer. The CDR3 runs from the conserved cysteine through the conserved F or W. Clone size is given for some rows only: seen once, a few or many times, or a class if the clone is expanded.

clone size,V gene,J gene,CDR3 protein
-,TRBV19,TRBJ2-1,CASRTGGPLDEQFF
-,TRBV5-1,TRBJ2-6,CASSLVGQGGSGANVLTF
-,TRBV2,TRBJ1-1,CASSILDRGLNTEAFF
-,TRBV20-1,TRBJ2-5,CSASSEETQYF
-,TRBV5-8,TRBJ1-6,CASSSDRELGSPLHF
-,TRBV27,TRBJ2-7,CASSLAGLIRSEQYF
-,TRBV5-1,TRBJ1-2,CAIRRDLGDGYTF
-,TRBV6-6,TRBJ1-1,CASSYGGDTEAFF
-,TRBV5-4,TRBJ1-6,CASTRWGGGRSPLHF
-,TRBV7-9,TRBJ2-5,CASSSGLRGTQYF
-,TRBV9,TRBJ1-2,CASSADRMGGLYGYTF
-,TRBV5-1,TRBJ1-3,CASSLQGLAGNTIYF
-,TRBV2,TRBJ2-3,CAGKTSGRGTDTQYF
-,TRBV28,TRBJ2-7,CASSFPPRTGFEQYF
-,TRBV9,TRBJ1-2,CASSVGPISAYGYTF
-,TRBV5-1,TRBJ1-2,CASSLDNFESGYTF
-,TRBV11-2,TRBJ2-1,CASSRLATSDYNEQFF
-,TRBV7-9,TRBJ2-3,CASSTTDTQYF
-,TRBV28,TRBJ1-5,CAMGDGNQPQHF
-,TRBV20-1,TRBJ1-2,CSAGQEYGYTF
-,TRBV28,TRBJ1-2,CASSLHTYGYTF
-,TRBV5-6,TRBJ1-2,CASSSGIYGYTF
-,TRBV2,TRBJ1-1,CASSPQGLNTEAFF
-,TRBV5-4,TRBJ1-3,CASSFTGINTIYF
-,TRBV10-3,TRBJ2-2,CAIQRERGRGGTGELFF
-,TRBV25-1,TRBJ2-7,CASSEQDKAYEQYF
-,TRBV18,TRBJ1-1,CASSPRATEAFF
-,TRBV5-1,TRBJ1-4,CASSLGDARSEKLFF
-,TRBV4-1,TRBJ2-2,CASSQVGAWNTGELFF
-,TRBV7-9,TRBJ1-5,CASSHHYSNQPQHF
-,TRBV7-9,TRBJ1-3,CASSPWGGNTIYF
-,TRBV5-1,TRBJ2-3,CASSSDSPQYF
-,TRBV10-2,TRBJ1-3,CASSERGDSGNTIYF
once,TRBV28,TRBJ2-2,CASLRGAGNTGELFF
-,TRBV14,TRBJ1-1,CASNRDMNTEAFF
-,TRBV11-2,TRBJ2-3,CASSSSQVADTQYF
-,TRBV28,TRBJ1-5,CASSSPGTGYQPQHF
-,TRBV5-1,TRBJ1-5,CASSFGDRKNQPQHF
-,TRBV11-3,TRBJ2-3,CASSLYPQGTQYF
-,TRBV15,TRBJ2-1,CATSSSLREQFF
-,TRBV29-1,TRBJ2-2,CSAGHTNTGELFF
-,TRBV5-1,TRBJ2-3,CASSLSPATDTQYF
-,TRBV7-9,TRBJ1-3,CASSLYLGNTIYF